The next 2 T cell receptor beta chains were all read from a single sample in a study of T cells in Graves' hyperthyroidism and ophthalmopathy. Regions amplified from RNA transcripts were the TCR beta CDR3 regions. With the HTBI primer set, the TCR CDR3 went through a first round of RT-PCR. One entry per CDR3 protein, called by TCRdb with MiXCR from the multiplex PCR reads. The table lists about 640,000 distinct CDR3 sequences, approximately 15% of them singletons. What was sequenced was blood. All receptors come from a woman between 45 and 65 years old with Graves' ophthalmopathy.

This clonotype was observed many times. The V and J genes are TRBV6-2 or TRBV6-3 and TRBJ1-5; 9 bases match TRBD1. V lost 3 bases and J lost 5; bases outside the gene matches: 20. Germline V CDR1 and CDR2: MNHEY, SVGEGT. The CDR3 is 20 amino acids. This CDR3 is CASSYAPGTGKRVRDQPQHF. The DNA of the CDR3 is TGTGCCAGCAGTTATGCCCCCGGGACAGGGAAGCGAGTACGAGATCAGCCCCAGCATTTT.

This clonotype has a count of ten or more. V and J are TRBV20-1 and TRBJ2-7; 7 bases are a match to TRBD1. The CDR3 consists of 15 residues. CDR1 DFQATT and CDR2 SNEGSKA come from the germline V gene (reference sequence). With V trimmed by 4 bases and J by 7 bases, 16 bases remained unmatched. The chain's CDR3 is CSANPRQGSGSEQYF. The CDR3 DNA follows: TGCAGTGCTAACCCGAGACAGGGCTCCGGTTCGGAGCAGTACTTC.